Each of the 19 T cell receptor beta chains below was sequenced from the same sample in a study of T cell changes during pregnancy in multiple sclerosis. Here immunoSEQ multiplex PCR was the method, and the copy in TCRdb shows in-frame clones only, minus some. The sample gives fewer than 85,000 clones, roughly 92% of which show up once; around 2% is in the top ten. Sequenced material: peripheral blood, taken in the second trimester of pregnancy. The receptors stem from a female donor with multiple sclerosis, enrolled in a pregnancy study.

V is TRBV18 and J is TRBJ1-2; D ambiguous. The CDR3 runs 13 residues. Germline lookup yields CDR1 KGHSH and CDR2 LQKENI. Trimming cost V 0 bases and J 7 bases, with 9 bases left between them. CDR3 coding DNA: TGTGCCAGCTCACCACCGCTTGGAGGTGGCTACACCTTC. Translating gives CASSPPLGGGYTF. Full variable domain (missing parts from reference TRBV18 and TRBJ1-2): NAGVMQNPRHLVRRRGQEARLRCSPMKGHSHVYWYRQLPEEGLKFMVYLQKENIIDESGMPKERFSAEFPKEGPSILRIQQVVRGDSAAYFCASSPPLGGGYTFGSGTRLTVV.

The rearrangement joins TRBV7-9 to TRBJ2-3; D may be TRBD2 (5 bases). Trimming removed 5 bases at V and 4 bases at J, with 16 bases between. Germline loops: CDR1 SEHNR, CDR2 FQNEAQ (reference sequence). The CDR3 covers 15 residues. This CDR3 is CASSPPGLAADTQYF. CDR3 DNA: TGTGCCAGCAGCCCCCCGGGGTTAGCTGCAGATACGCAGTATTTT.

This chain links TRBV18 with TRBJ2-6; D perhaps matches TRBD2 (5 bases). Trimming cost V 6 bases and J 0 bases, with 9 bases left between them. There are 15 residues in the CDR3. Germline lookup yields CDR1 KGHSH and CDR2 LQKENI. The CDR3 nucleotides read TGTGCCAGCTCCCGGGGAATCTCTGGGGCCAACGTCCTGACTTTC. It specifies CASSRGISGANVLTF.

This rearrangement joins TRBV20-1 to TRBJ1-1, with D unclear. Germline CDR1 and CDR2: DFQATT and SNEGSKA (reference sequence). Trimming removed 4 bases from V and 4 bases from J, with 7 bases in between. This CDR3 contains 11 residues. The CDR3 DNA reads as TGCAGTGCTATGGGGAGCACTGAAGCTTTCTTT. Its protein is CSAMGSTEAFF.

The gene calls are TRBV12-2 and TRBJ2-1; the table's D call of TRBD2 was not tested on the DNA. TRBV12-2 is noted as a pseudogene. CDR3 size: 14 residues. The CDR3 DNA reads as TGTGCAGAACGGGTTGGTAGCTGGGTTACTGAGCAGTTCTTC. This translates into CAERVGSWVTEQFF.

This clone is a singleton in its sample. J is TRBJ2-7 and V is TRBV18, with 8 bases that match TRBD1. The germline gives CDR1 KGHSH, CDR2 LQKENI. The CDR3 totals 15 residues. After removal of 6 bases from V and 0 bases from J, the junction contained 7 bases not matched to a gene. CDR3 coding DNA: TGTGCCAGCTCTCCCGGACAGGGTGGCTCCTACGAGCAGTACTTC. Translated: CASSPGQGGSYEQYF. Full variable domain (missing parts from reference TRBV18 and TRBJ2-7): NAGVMQNPRHLVRRRGQEARLRCSPMKGHSHVYWYRQLPEEGLKFMVYLQKENIIDESGMPKERFSAEFPKEGPSILRIQQVVRGDSAAYFCASSPGQGGSYEQYFGPGTRLTVT.

The chain joins TRBV29-1 to TRBJ2-1; D perhaps matches TRBD2 (5 bases). The CDR3 runs 14 residues. Germline V CDR1 and CDR2: SQVTM, ANQGSEA. V was clipped by 1 base and J by 8 bases, with 15 bases between them. CDR3 sequence: CSVEGGRGLDEQFF. CDR3 coding DNA: TGCAGCGTTGAAGGGGGTAGAGGGTTGGATGAGCAGTTCTTC.

The chain links TRBV5-6 to TRBJ1-2; D is perhaps TRBD1 (6 bases). The CDR3 is 14 residues long. Germline V gene lookup returns CDR1 SGHDT and CDR2 YYEEEE. Trimming cost V 2 bases and J 1 base, with 9 bases left between them. The CDR3 sequence is CASSLGRGNYGYTF. The CDR3 DNA reads TGTGCCAGCAGCTTAGGCAGGGGTAACTATGGCTACACCTTC.

The genes are TRBV28 and TRBJ1-1; maybe TRBD1 (5 bases). CDR3 length: 14 amino acids. The germline V and J ends were trimmed by 3 bases and 4 bases, with 12 bases remaining between them. CDR1 and CDR2 from the germline V gene are MDHEN and SYDVKM. The CDR3 is CASSLWGGSTEAFF. The CDR3 bases are TGTGCCAGCAGTTTGTGGGGGGGGAGCACTGAAGCTTTCTTT.

V gene TRBV4-1 combines with J gene TRBJ1-1; the match to TRBD1 covers 9 bases. The V gene's germline CDR1 is MGHRA and CDR2 YSYEKL. The ends lost 1 base at V and 8 bases at J; junction bases unmatched: 8. The CDR3 runs to 15 residues. The CDR3 region has the DNA TGCGCCAGCAGCCAAGCCCGGGACAGGGTTGCAGAAGCTTTCTTT. Translating it yields CASSQARDRVAEAFF.

The chain uses TRBV7-9 and TRBJ2-5, with 7 bases matching TRBD2. CDR1 and CDR2 from the germline V gene are SEHNR and FQNEAQ (reference sequence). The CDR3 totals 16 residues. J gave up 5 bases and V 5 bases, and 14 bases lay outside the gene matches. The CDR3 sequence: CASSAPQRGPAETQYF. The DNA for the CDR3 is TGTGCCAGCAGCGCCCCCCAGCGGGGCCCCGCGGAGACCCAGTACTTC.

The V gene is TRBV6-1, the J gene TRBJ1-4; D is uncertain. CDR3 length equals 13 residues. The germline CDR1 and CDR2 sequences are MNHNS and SASEGT. Between the trimmed V and J ends, which lost 9 bases and 5 bases, there was a span of 13 bases. CDR3 amino acids: CASARGTNEKLFF. CDR3 sequence (DNA): TGTGCCAGTGCTAGAGGCACCAATGAAAAACTGTTTTTT.

The chain links TRBV30 to TRBJ2-5; 10 bases line up with TRBD2. The CDR3 sequence is 19 residues long. Germline loops: CDR1 GTSNPN, CDR2 SVGIG (reference sequence). V trimming: 3 bases; J trimming: 5 bases; junction bases outside the gene matches: 21. The CDR3 sequence is CAWSYRETSGQYPRETQYF. CDR3 DNA: TGTGCCTGGAGCTATAGGGAGACTAGCGGGCAATATCCTCGCGAGACCCAGTACTTC. The full variable domain, with the rest looked up from reference TRBV30 and TRBJ2-5, is SQTIHQWPATLVQPVGSPLSLECTVEGTSNPNLYWYRQAAGRGLQLLFYSVGIGQISSEVPQNLSASRPQDRQFILSSKKLLLSDSGFYLCAWSYRETSGQYPRETQYFGPGTRLLVL.

The gene calls are TRBV7-8 and TRBJ2-1; 11 nucleotides line up with TRBD2. The CDR3 is made up of 18 amino acids. Germline CDR1 SGHVS, CDR2 FQNEAQ. V was pared by 1 base and J by 4 bases, with 9 bases of the junction left unmatched. The CDR3 loop reads CASSLVLAGGGWYNEQFF. The CDR3 DNA reads TGTGCCAGCAGCTTAGTTCTAGCGGGGGGTGGCTGGTACAATGAGCAGTTCTTC.

V usage is TRBV5-1 and J usage is TRBJ2-7; TRBD1 matches at 7 bases. This CDR3 has 14 residues. V lost 5 bases to trimming and J lost 2 bases; unmatched junction nucleotides: 7. In germline, CDR1 is SGHRS, CDR2 YFSETQ. As DNA, the CDR3 is TGCGCCAGCAGACGAACAGGGGATGCCTACGAGCAGTACTTC. Its protein product is CASRRTGDAYEQYF.

The chain links TRBV7-2 to TRBJ2-1, with 13 bases matching TRBD2. CDR1 is SGHTA and CDR2 is FQGNSA in the germline V gene. V gave up 4 bases and J gave up 4 bases; unmatched junction bases: 7. The CDR3 spans 17 residues. CDR3 region: CASSSLSLAGGYNEQFF. CDR3 coding DNA: TGTGCCAGCAGCTCCCTCTCACTAGCGGGAGGGTACAATGAGCAGTTCTTC.

The genes are TRBV13 and TRBJ2-7, with a weak D call TRBD2 (5 bases). Germline values: CDR1 PRHDT, CDR2 FYEKMQ (reference sequence). The V gene lost 1 base and the J gene lost 1 base, with 8 bases spanning the gap. The length of the CDR3 is 14 residues. Here the CDR3 reads CASSLERISYEQYF. The CDR3 coding sequence is TGTGCCAGCAGCTTAGAGCGGATATCCTACGAGCAGTACTTC. The variable domain in full, completed from reference TRBV13 and TRBJ2-7, reads AAGVIQSPRHLIKEKRETATLKCYPIPRHDTVYWYQQGPGQDPQFLISFYEKMQSDKGSIPDRFSAQQFSDYHSELNMSSLELGDSALYFCASSLERISYEQYFGPGTRLTVT.

The gene calls are TRBV5-1 and TRBJ1-6; D remains unclear. The CDR3 contains 16 residues. Germline loops: CDR1 SGHRS, CDR2 YFSETQ. Trimming pared 4 bases from V and 7 bases from J, leaving 18 bases between. DNA of the CDR3: TGCGCCAGCAGCCTAGGGCCCAACACGGGGAATTCACCCCTCCACTTT. Its translation: CASSLGPNTGNSPLHF.

Only a few counts were recorded for this clone. V gene TRBV6-4 combines with J gene TRBJ1-5, with 8 bases matching TRBD1. The CDR3 has 16 residues. Germline CDR1 MRHNA, CDR2 SNTAGT. V shed 8 bases, J shed 1 base, and the junction held 10 bases outside the gene matches. This CDR3 reads CASGDRTGRSNQPQHF. DNA of the CDR3: TGTGCCAGCGGGGACAGGACAGGGAGGAGCAATCAGCCCCAGCATTTT.